This T cell receptor beta chain comes out of a study of blood T cell repertoires in COVID-19 (TCRdb year 2020). With regard to the full study: Collaborator samples came from the United States, Italy and Spain and covered acute and convalescent phases of COVID-19. The prospective study material was composed of cDNA or gDNA derived from T cells, B-cell-depleted T cells, or PBMCs. Samples were obtained from the ongoing ImmuneRACE study (first 160 participants) and from 1,254 subjects provided by 6 global collaborators. Deeply sampled blood TCRbeta repertoires from subjects exposed to, actively infected with, or recovered from COVID-19 were included in the dataset. HLA class I and class II types, where available, came from metadata supplied by the sample provider rather than from assay-based typing. The repertoires were released in a freely available public database meant as a resource for research on the immune response to SARS-CoV-2. Sample metadata almost always included a de-identified subject ID, COVID-19 status, age in years and sex.

The study at large found these results: The quantity of clinical and demographic metadata differed by source and by participant and was supplied without curation.

TCRbeta CDR3 regions were amplified from genomic DNA by means of the immunoSEQ Assay, a bias-controlled multiplex PCR. On the study's bioinformatics: Nucleated cell counts per sample were estimated from amplification of reference gene primers within the assay. Sequence reads were collapsed and filtered to measure the absolute abundance of every unique TCRbeta CDR3 rearrangement. For each sample, productive Simpson clonality was calculated as the square root of Simpson's diversity index over productive rearrangements. In TCRdb, the immuneACCESS table is reduced to in-frame sequences with V and J assigned. These tables do not hold every clone; where another copy was compared, an unresolved V gene accounts for under half, and the others remain unexplained. V and J calls and clone size follow that table, whereas D and trimming were derived from the DNA. This sample lists fewer than 500,000 clones; approximately 90% were detected once. The top ten clonotypes cover approximately 1.4% of the sample.

Trimming takes 1 base off V and 7 bases off J; junction bases not matched to a gene: 4. There are 15 amino acids in the CDR3, from cysteine to phenylalanine inclusive. Of the read, only the CDR3 DNA is kept; its 45 bases are in frame from base 1. The germline V gene encodes CDR1 SGHVS and CDR2 FQNEAQ. For this clone: There is no known antigen for this receptor. A much bigger clone sits one base away, suggesting this may be a read error.

The collaborating institutions used their own protocols to collect whole blood in K2EDTA tubes. For TCRbeta analysis, collaborators shipped samples in one of three forms: frozen whole blood, isolated PBMCs, or DNA extracted from either of those sample types. The rearrangement combines TRBV7-8 with TRBJ1-6; TRBD1 agrees with 7 junctional bases. The TCR was taken from a woman in her thirties with active or convalescent COVID-19. The specimen was peripheral blood. The CDR3 loop reads CASSLGSGGNSPLHF. The nucleotides read TGTGCCAGCAGCTTAGGATCAGGGGGGAATTCACCCCTCCACTTT.